This T cell receptor beta chain stems from a study of T cells in Graves' hyperthyroidism and ophthalmopathy (dated by TCRdb to the late 2010s). Background on the whole study: Peripheral blood samples were taken at initial diagnosis, before any treatment was given. To identify distinguishing TCR V-J signatures, a discovery cohort of about a hundred patients was used, comprising 43 with Graves' ophthalmopathy and around 57 with stable Graves' hyperthyroidism. Prospective prediction of ophthalmopathy was tested in an independent validation cohort of fewer than 20 hyperthyroidism patients and 17 patients who later progressed to ophthalmopathy. The approximately 95 discovery patients were divided at random into training and test sets in a 7:3 ratio. In addition, the study compared T-cell repertoires in thyroid tissue and in blood from about 6 Graves' hyperthyroidism patients. Once sampling was done, hyperthyroidism patients were given methimazole at a starting dose of 30 mg daily, whereas ophthalmopathy patients were given high-dose intravenous methylprednisolone. TCR Vbeta CDR3 sequencing of approximately 140 peripheral blood samples (43 ophthalmopathy, some 75 hyperthyroidism and around 17 progressor patients) is reported in the paper.

Via the germline V gene, CDR1 is SQVTM and CDR2 ANQGSEA. Trimming takes 1 base off V and 2 bases off J; junction bases not matched to a gene: 3. From the cysteine through the phenylalanine, the CDR3 covers 14 amino acids. This entry keeps only the CDR3 DNA: 42 bases, framed from base 1. Regarding this clonotype: Its antigen is still unknown. No per-base quality is available; no much larger clone lies one base away.

The paper's findings and limits, for the study overall: No statistical method was used to set the sample size in advance, and investigators knew the group allocation. Ophthalmopathy was separated from stable hyperthyroidism by a 13 V-J signature model, with 87.88% sensitivity and 81% to 82% specificity obtained in cross-validation and 80%/75% obtained in testing. Most expanded thyroid clonotypes (frequency above 0.001) were also detected in blood, a finding suggesting that blood repertoires may reflect thyroid immune responses. In validation, the model predicted progression to ophthalmopathy with around 71% sensitivity and 72% to 85% specificity, a median of about six months before onset.

TCR beta CDR3 regions were amplified from RNA transcripts. A first-round RT-PCR of the TCR CDR3 used the HTBI primer set with the Qiagen OneStep RT-PCR kit. The libraries were constructed in a second round of multiplex PCR and then size-selected and purified. Paired-end sequencing of the libraries was performed with 100 bp reads on an Illumina HiSeq2000. The authors processed their data as follows. SOAPnuke was used to process the raw data, with reads discarded if the reads contained adapters or uncalled bases, had a mean Phred below 15, or lacked an exact constant-primer or identifier match. COPE v1.2.5 was used to merge high-quality paired reads, and clonotypes were defined as unique nucleotide sequences. Clonotypes were aligned to IMGT TRBV, TRBD and TRBJ reference segments using MiTCR v1.1. Analysis was restricted to V-J combinations with a frequency above 0.0001, which covered 99.2% of repertoires. A TCS score was defined as the ratio between F50 (clonal expansion) and ExV (chaos), using BLOSUM62-based TCRdist between CDR3 peptides within each V-J. Welch's t-statistics and random forest reduced roughly 540 V-J features to 10 to 15, which were used in a naive Bayes classifier (R e1071). The public reads were reprocessed in TCRdb via fastp at Q25 and MiXCR, keeping in-frame beta chains. Each CDR3 protein appears once, grouped with its most common genes and DNA. TCRdb, not the authors, supplied the V and J calls. This sample comprises hundreds of thousands of distinct CDR3 sequences, approximately 13% of them detected only once. The top ten hold around 23% of the sample.

Stable Graves' hyperthyroidism was defined as no progression to ophthalmopathy during 18 months of follow-up. Hyperthyroidism patients were aged 18 to 65 years and newly diagnosed, with disease duration of less than 2 months. The study excluded patients with uncontrolled infections, other autoimmune diseases, pregnancy or lactation. Diagnoses were based on clinical symptoms, serum thyroxine and TRAb, thyroid ultrasound and orbital computed tomography. PBMCs were isolated from about 9 ml of fresh peripheral blood by Ficoll-Paque density gradient centrifugation. Total RNA was extracted with Trizol reagent, and quality was checked on an Agilent 2100 Bioanalyzer.

The chain is made from TRBV29-1 and TRBJ1-1; 8 central bases correspond to TRBD1. The sequenced material came from blood. This TCR was recovered from a woman under 40 with Graves' hyperthyroidism. The CDR3 amino acid sequence is: CSVEVRGQNTEAFF. DNA sequence: TGCAGCGTTGAAGTCAGGGGGCAAAACACTGAAGCTTTCTTT.